This T cell receptor beta chain was retrieved from a study of OX40 agonist ivuxolimab in advanced cancers. Whole-study findings and limits: Normalized T-cell clonal expansion was also low in a subset of nonresponders.

The method was immunoSEQ multiplex PCR; TCRdb's version includes in-frame clones alone and lacks a portion of them. The sample has some 97,000 clones; 90% are singletons. About this clone: Antigen specificity is unknown.

Germline assignment: CDR1 SGHTA and CDR2 FQGTGA. This CDR3 contains 16 residues. Germline trimming cut 1 base from V and 7 bases from J; bases unmatched to any gene: 7. The sample consisted of CD4+ or CD8+ T cells sorted from blood, taken in a trial of the OX40 agonist ivuxolimab. The V gene is TRBV7-3, the J gene TRBJ2-2, with 9 bases lining up with TRBD2. The receptor was derived from an adult with an advanced solid tumor such as melanoma, head and neck, liver or kidney cancer. CDR3 sequence (DNA): TGTGCCAGCAGCTTAAACCGGGTTAGCGGGAGCGGGGAGCTGTTTTTT. Translation: CASSLNRVSGSGELFF.